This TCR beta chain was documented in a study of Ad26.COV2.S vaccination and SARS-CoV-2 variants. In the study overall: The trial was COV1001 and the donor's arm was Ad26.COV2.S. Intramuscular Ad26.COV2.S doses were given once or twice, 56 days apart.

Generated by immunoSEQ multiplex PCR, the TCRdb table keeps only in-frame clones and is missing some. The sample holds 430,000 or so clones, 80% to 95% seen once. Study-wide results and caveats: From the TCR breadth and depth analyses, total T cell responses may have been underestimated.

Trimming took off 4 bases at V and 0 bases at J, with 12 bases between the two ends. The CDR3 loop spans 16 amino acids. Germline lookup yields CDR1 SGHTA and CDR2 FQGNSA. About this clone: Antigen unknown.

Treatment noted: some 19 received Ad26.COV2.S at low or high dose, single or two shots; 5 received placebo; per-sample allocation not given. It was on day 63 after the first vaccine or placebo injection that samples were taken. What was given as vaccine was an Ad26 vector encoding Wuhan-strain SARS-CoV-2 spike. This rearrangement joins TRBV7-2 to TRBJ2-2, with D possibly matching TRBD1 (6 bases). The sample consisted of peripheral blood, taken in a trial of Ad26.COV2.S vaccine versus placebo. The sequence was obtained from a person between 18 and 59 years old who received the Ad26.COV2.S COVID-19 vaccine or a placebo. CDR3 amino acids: CASSSRTATNTGELFF. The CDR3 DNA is TGTGCCAGCAGCTCTAGGACAGCTACGAACACCGGGGAGCTGTTTTTT.